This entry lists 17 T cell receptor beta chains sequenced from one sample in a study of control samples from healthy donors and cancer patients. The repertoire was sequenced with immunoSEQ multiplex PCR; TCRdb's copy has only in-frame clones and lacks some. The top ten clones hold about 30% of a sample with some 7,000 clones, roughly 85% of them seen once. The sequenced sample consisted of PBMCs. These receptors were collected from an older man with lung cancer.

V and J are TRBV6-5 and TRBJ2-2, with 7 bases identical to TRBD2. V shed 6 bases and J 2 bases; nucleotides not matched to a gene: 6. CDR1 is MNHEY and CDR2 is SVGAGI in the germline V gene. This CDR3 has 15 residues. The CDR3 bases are TGTGCCAGCAGGGGCGGGAGATTTAACACCGGGGAGCTGTTTTTT. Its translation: CASRGGRFNTGELFF.

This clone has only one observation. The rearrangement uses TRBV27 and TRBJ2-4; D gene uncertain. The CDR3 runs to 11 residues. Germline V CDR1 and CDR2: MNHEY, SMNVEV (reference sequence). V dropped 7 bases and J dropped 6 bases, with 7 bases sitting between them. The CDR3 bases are TGTGCCAGCAAGGCGGTAAACATTCAGTACTTC. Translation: CASKAVNIQYF.

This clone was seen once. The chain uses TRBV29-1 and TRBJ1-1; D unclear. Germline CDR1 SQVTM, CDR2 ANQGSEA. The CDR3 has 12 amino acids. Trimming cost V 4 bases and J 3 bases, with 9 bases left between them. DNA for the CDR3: TGCAGCGTTGTTATCGGGGACACTGAAGCTTTCTTT. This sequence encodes CSVVIGDTEAFF.

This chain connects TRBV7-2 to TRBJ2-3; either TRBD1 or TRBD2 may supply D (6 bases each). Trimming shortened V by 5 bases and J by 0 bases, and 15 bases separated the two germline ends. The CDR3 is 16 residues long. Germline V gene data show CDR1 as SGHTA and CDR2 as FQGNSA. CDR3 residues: CASSRGQASSTDTQYF. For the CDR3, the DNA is TGTGCCAGCAGCCGGGGGCAGGCGTCAAGCACAGATACGCAGTATTTT.

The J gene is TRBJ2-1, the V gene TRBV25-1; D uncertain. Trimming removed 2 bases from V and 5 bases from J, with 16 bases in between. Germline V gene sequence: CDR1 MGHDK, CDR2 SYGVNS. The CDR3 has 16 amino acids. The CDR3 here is CASSEADPRRNNEQFF. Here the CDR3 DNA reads TGTGCCAGCAGTGAAGCCGACCCCAGGCGGAACAATGAGCAGTTCTTC.

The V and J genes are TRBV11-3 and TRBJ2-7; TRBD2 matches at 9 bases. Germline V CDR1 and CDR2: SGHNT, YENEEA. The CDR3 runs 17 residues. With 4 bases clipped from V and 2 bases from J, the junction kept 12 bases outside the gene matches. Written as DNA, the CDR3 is TGTGCCAGCAGCTCCCGAACTGGGACTAGCCGGACCTACGAGCAGTACTTC. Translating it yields CASSSRTGTSRTYEQYF.

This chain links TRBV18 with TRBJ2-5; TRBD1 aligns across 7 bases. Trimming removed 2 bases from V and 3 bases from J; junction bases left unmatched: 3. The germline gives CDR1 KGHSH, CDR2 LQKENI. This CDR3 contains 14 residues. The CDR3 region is CASSPNRGEETQYF. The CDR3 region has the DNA TGTGCCAGCTCACCAAACAGGGGAGAAGAGACCCAGTACTTC.

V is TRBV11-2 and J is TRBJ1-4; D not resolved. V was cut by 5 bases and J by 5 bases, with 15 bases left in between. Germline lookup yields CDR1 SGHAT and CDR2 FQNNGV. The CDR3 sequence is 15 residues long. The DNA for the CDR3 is TGTGCCAGCAGCCCCCGCGGGCTGTTAAATGAAAAACTGTTTTTT. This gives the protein CASSPRGLLNEKLFF.

CDR3 loop: CASSPSGRVGEQYF. CDR3 coding DNA: TGTGCCAGCAGCCCCAGCGGGAGAGTTGGCGAGCAGTACTTC. The V and J genes are TRBV9 and TRBJ2-7; 8 bases map to TRBD2. The CDR3 has 14 amino acids. V shed 4 bases, J shed 6 bases, and the junction held 9 bases outside the gene matches. Germline CDR1 is SGDLS and CDR2 is YYNGEE. Supplemented by reference TRBV9 and TRBJ2-7, the full variable domain reads DSGVTQTPKHLITATGQRVTLRCSPRSGDLSVYWYQQSLDQGLQFLIQYYNGEERAKGNILERFSAQQFPDLHSELNLSSLELGDSALYFCASSPSGRVGEQYFGPGTRLTVT.

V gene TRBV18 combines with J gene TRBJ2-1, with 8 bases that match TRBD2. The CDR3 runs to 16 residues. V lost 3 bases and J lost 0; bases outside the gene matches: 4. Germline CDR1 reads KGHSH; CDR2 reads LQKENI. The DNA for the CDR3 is TGTGCCAGCTCACCTTCGGGGGGGAGCTCCTACAATGAGCAGTTCTTC. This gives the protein CASSPSGGSSYNEQFF.

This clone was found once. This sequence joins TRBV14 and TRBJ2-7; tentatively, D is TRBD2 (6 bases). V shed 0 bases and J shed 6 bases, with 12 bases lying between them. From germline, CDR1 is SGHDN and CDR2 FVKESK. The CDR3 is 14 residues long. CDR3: CASSQDLTSLEQYF. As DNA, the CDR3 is TGTGCCAGCAGCCAAGATCTTACTAGCCTCGAGCAGTACTTC.

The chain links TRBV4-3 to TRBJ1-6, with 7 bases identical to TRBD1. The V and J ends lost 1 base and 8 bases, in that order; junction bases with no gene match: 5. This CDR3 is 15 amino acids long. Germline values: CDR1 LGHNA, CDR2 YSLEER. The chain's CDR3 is CASSQVAGGDSPLHF. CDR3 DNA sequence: TGCGCCAGCAGCCAAGTGGCAGGGGGGGATTCACCCCTCCACTTT.

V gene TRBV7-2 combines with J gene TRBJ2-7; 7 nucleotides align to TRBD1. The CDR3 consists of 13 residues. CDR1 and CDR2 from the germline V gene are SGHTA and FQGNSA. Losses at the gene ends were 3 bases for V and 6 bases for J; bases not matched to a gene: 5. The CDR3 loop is CASSFRGRAEQYF. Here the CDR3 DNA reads TGTGCCAGCAGCTTTAGGGGGCGGGCCGAGCAGTACTTC.

CDR3 loop: CASSRKSGAGSYEQYF. The CDR3 DNA sequence: TGTGCCAGCTCACGGAAGAGCGGTGCTGGGTCCTACGAGCAGTACTTC. V usage is TRBV18 and J usage is TRBJ2-7; a weak D match, TRBD2 (5 bases). From germline, CDR1 is KGHSH and CDR2 LQKENI. V shed 4 bases and J shed 1 base, with 17 bases lying between them. The CDR3 spans 16 residues.

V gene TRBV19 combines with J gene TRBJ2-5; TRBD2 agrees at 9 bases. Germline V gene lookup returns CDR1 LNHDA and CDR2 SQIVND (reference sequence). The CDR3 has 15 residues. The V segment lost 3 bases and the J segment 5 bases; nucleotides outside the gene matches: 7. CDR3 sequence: CASSIMGLAWETQYF. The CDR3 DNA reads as TGTGCCAGTAGTATCATGGGACTAGCTTGGGAGACCCAGTACTTC.

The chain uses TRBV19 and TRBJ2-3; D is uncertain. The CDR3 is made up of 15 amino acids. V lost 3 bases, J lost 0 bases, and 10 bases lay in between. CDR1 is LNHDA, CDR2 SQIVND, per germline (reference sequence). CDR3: CASSIGTTSTDTQYF. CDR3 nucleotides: TGTGCCAGTAGTATTGGCACAACTAGCACAGATACGCAGTATTTT.

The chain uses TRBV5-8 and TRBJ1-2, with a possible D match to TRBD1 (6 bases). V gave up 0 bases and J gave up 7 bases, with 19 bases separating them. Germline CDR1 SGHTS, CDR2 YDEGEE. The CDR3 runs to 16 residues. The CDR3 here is CASSLGDNPLTGGYTF. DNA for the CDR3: TGTGCCAGCAGCTTGGGGGACAATCCGCTCACGGGTGGCTACACCTTC.